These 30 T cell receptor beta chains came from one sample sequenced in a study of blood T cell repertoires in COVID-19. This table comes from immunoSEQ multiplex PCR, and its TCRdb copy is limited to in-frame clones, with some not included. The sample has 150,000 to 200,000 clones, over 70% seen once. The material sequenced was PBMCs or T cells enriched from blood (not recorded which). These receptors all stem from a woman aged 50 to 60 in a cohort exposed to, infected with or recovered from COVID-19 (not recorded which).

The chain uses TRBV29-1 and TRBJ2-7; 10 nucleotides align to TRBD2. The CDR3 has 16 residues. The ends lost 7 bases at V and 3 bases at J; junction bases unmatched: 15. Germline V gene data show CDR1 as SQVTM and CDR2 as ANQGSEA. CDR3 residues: CSATSPSRTSGYEQYF. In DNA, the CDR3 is TGCAGCGCCACCTCTCCGTCGAGGACTAGCGGCTACGAGCAGTACTTC.

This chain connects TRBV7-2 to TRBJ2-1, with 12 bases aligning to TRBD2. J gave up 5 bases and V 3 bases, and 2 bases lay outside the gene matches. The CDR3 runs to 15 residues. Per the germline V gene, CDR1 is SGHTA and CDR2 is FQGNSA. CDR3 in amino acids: CASSLLAGGNNEQFF. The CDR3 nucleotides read TGTGCCAGCAGCTTGCTAGCGGGGGGGAACAATGAGCAGTTCTTC.

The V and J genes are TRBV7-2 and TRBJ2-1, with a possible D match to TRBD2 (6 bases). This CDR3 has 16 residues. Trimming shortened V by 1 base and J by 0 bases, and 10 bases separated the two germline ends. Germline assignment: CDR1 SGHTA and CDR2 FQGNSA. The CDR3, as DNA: TGTGCCAGCAGCTTAGTACCGCGGGGCTCCTACAATGAGCAGTTCTTC. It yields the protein CASSLVPRGSYNEQFF.

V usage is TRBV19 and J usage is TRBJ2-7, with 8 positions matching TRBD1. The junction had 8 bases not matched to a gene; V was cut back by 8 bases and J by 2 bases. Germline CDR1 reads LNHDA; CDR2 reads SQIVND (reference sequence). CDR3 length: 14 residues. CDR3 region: CASQTGGIPYEQYF. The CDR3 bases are TGTGCCAGTCAAACAGGGGGTATCCCCTACGAGCAGTACTTC.

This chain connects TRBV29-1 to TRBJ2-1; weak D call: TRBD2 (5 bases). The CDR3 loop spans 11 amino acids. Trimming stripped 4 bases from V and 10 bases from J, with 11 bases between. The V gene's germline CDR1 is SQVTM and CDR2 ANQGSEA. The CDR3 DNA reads TGCAGCGTTGGGGAGCAAGCGGAGCAGTTCTTC. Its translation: CSVGEQAEQFF.

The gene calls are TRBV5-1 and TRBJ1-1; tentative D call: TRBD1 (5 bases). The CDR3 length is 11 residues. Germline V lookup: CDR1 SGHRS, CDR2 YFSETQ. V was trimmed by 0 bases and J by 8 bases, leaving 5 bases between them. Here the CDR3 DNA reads TGCGCCAGCAGCTTGGCAGGGGAAGCTTTCTTT. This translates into CASSLAGEAFF.

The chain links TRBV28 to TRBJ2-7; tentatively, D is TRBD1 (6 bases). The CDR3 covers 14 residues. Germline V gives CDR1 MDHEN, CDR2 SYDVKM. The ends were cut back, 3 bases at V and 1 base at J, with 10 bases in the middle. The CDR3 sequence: CASSFPGQSYEQYF. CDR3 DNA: TGTGCCAGCAGTTTCCCCGGACAGTCCTACGAGCAGTACTTC.

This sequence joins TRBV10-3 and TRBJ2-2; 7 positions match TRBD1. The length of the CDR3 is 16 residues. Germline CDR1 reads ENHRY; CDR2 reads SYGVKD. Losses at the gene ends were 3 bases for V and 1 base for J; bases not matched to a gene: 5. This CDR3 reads CAISDRGRENTGELFF. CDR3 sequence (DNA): TGTGCCATCAGTGATAGGGGGCGAGAGAACACCGGGGAGCTGTTTTTT.

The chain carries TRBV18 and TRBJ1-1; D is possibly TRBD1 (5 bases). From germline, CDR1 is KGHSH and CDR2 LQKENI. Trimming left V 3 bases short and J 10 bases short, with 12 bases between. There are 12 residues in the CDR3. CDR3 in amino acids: CASSPGGAAAFF. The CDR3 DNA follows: TGTGCCAGCTCACCCGGCGGGGCCGCAGCTTTCTTT.

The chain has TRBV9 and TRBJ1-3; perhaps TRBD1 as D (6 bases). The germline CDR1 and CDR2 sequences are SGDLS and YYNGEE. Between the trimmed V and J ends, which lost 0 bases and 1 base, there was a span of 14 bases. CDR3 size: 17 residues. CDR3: CASSVGTGMDSGNTIYF. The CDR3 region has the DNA TGTGCCAGCAGCGTAGGAACAGGGATGGATTCTGGAAACACCATATATTTT.

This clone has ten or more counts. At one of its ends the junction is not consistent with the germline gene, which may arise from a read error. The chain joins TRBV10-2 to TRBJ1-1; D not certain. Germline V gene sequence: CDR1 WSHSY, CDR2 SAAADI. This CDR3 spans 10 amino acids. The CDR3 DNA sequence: TGCGCCAGCGGTGACGCTGAAGCTTTCTTT. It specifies CASGDAEAFF.

CDR3 sequence (DNA): TGTGCCAGCAGCTCCGTCGGTGGACAGGGGTCCTACGAGCAGTACTTC. This codes for CASSSVGGQGSYEQYF. The chain joins TRBV7-9 to TRBJ2-7, with 9 bases aligning to TRBD1. CDR3 size: 16 residues. Trimming removed 4 bases from V and 1 base from J; junction bases left unmatched: 8. Germline V lookup: CDR1 SEHNR, CDR2 FQNEAQ (reference sequence). The full variable domain, in which reference TRBV7-9 and TRBJ2-7 provide the parts outside the CDR3, is DTGVSQNPRHKITKRGQNVTFRCDPISEHNRLYWYRQTLGQGPEFLTYFQNEAQLEKSRLLSDRFSAERPKGSFSTLEIQRTEQGDSAMYLCASSSVGGQGSYEQYFGPGTRLTVT.

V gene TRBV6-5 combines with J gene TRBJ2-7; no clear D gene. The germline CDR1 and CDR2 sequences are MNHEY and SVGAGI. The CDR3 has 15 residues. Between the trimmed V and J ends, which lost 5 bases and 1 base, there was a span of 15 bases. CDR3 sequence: CASSPDMQRSYEQYF. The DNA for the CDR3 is TGTGCCAGCAGTCCTGACATGCAACGGTCCTACGAGCAGTACTTC.

The CDR3 DNA is TGTGCCAGCAGGGAGTCGGAAAAACTGTTTTTT. It specifies CASRESEKLFF. V gene TRBV6-5 combines with J gene TRBJ1-4, with D unresolved. CDR3 length: 11 amino acids. Germline CDR1 MNHEY, CDR2 SVGAGI. With 6 bases removed from V and 8 bases from J, the gap between germline ends came to 7 bases.

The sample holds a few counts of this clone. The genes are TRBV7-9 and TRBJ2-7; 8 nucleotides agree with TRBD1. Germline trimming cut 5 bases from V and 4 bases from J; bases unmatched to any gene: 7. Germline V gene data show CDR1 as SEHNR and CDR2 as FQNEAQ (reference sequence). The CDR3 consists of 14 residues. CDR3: CASSNPGQAYEQYF. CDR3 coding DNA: TGTGCCAGCAGCAACCCGGGACAGGCGTACGAGCAGTACTTC.

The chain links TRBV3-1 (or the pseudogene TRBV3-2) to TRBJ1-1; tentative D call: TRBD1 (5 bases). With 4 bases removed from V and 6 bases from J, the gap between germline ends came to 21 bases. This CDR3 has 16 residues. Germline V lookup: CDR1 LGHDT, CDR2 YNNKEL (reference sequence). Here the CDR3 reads CASSPSRRGVRSEAFF. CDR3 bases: TGTGCCAGCAGCCCAAGCCGGCGGGGGGTACGGTCTGAAGCTTTCTTT.

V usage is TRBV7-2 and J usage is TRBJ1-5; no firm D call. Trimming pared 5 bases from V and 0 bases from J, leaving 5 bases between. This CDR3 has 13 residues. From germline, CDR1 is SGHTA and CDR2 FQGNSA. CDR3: CASSQNSNQPQHF. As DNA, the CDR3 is TGTGCCAGCAGCCAAAATAGCAATCAGCCCCAGCATTTT.

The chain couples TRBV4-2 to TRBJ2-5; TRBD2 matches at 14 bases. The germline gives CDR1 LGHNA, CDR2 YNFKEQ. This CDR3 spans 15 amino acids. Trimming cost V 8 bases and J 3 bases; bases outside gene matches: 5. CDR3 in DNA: TGTGCCAGCGCAACGGGACTAGCGGGAGAAGAGACCCAGTACTTC. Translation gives CASATGLAGEETQYF.

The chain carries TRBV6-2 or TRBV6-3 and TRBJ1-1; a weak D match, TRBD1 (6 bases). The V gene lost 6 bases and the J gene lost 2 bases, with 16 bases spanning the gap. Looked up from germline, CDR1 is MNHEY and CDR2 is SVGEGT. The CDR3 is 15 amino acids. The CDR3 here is CASSLGGAGNTEAFF. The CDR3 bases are TGTGCCAGCAGCCTAGGGGGAGCAGGAAACACTGAAGCTTTCTTT.

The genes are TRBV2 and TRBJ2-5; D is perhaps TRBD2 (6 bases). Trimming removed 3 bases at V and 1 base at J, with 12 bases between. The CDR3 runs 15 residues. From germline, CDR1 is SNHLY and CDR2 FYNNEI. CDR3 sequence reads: CASSDRGVSQETQYF. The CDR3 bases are TGTGCCAGCAGTGATCGCGGGGTAAGCCAAGAGACCCAGTACTTC.

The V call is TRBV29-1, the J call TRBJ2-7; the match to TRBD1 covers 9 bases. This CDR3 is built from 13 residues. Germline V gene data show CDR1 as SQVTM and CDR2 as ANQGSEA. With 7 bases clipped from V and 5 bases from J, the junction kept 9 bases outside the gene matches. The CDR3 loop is CSAVGQGGHEQYF. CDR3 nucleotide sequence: TGCAGCGCCGTGGGACAGGGTGGACACGAGCAGTACTTC.

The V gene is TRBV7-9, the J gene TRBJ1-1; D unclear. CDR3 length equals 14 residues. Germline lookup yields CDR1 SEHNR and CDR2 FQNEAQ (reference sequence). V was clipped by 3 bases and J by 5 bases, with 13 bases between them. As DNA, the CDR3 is TGTGCCAGCAGCTTTCAAGCCCTACGGACTGAAGCTTTCTTT. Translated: CASSFQALRTEAFF.

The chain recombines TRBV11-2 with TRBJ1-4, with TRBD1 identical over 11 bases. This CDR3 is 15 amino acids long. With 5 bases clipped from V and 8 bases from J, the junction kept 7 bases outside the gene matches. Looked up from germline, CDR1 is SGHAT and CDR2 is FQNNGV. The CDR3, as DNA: TGTGCCAGCAGCGCTTGGGACAGGGGGAACGAAAAACTGTTTTTT. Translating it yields CASSAWDRGNEKLFF.

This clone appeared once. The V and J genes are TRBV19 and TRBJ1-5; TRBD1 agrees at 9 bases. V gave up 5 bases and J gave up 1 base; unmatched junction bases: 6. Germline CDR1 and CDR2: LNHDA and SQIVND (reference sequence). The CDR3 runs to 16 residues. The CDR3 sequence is CASSEMGQGSNQPQHF. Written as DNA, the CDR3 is TGTGCCAGTAGTGAAATGGGACAGGGAAGCAATCAGCCCCAGCATTTT. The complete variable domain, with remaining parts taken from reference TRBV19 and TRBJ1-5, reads DGGITQSPKYLFRKEGQNVTLSCEQNLNHDAMYWYRQDPGQGLRLIYYSQIVNDFQKGDIAEGYSVSREKKESFPLTVTSAQKNPTAFYLCASSEMGQGSNQPQHFGDGTRLSIL.

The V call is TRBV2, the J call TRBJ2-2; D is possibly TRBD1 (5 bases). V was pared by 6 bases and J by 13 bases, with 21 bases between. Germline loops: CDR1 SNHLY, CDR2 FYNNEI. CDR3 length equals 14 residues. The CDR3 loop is CASSERTLRGGLFF. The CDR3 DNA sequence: TGTGCCAGCAGCGAACGGACATTACGTGGTGGGCTGTTTTTT.

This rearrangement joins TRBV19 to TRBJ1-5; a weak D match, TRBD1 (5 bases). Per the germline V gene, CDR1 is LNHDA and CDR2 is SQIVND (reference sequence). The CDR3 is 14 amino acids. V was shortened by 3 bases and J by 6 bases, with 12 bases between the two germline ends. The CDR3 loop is CASSMAGRGQPQHF. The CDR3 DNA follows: TGTGCCAGTAGTATGGCCGGGAGGGGTCAGCCCCAGCATTTT.

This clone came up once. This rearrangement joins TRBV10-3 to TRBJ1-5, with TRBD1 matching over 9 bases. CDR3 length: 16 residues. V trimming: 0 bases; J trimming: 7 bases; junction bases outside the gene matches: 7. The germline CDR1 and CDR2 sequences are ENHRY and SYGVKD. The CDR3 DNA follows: TGTGCCATCAGTGAGTCGACAGGGGGAGAACAACAGCCCCAGCATTTT. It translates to CAISESTGGEQQPQHF.

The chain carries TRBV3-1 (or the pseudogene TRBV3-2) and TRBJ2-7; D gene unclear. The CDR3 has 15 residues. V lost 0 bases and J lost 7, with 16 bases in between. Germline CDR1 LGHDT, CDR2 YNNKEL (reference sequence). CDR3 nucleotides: TGTGCCAGCAGCCAAGATAGAACGGTTCCCCGGGAGCAGTACTTC. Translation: CASSQDRTVPREQYF.

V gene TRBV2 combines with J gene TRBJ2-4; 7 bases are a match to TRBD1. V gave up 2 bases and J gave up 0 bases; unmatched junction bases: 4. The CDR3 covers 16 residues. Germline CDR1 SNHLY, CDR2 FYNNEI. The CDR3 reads CASSEWDSLAKNIQYF. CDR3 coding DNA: TGTGCCAGCAGTGAATGGGACAGCTTAGCCAAAAACATTCAGTACTTC.

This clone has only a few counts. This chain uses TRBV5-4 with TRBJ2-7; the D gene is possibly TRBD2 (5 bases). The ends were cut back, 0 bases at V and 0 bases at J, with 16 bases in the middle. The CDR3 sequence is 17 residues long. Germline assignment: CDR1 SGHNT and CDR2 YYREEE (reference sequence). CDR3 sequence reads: CASSLGARSGSSYEQYF. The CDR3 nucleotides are TGTGCCAGCAGCTTGGGGGCAAGGAGCGGCAGCTCCTACGAGCAGTACTTC.